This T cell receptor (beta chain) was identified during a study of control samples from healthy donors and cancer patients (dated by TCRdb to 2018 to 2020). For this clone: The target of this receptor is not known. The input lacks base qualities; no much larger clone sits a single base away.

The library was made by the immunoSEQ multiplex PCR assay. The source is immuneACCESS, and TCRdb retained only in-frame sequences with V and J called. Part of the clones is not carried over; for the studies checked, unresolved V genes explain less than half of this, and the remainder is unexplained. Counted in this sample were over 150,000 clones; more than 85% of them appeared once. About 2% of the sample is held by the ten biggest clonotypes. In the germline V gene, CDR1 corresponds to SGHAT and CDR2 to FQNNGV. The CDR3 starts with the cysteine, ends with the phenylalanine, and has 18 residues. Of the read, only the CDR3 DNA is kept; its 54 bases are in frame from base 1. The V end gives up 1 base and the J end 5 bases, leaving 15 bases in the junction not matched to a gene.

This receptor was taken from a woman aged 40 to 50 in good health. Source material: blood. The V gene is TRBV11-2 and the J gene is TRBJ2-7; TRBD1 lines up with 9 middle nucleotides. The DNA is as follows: TGTGCCAGCAGCTTAGTACGCGTTTTAACAGGGGGCTTGAACGAGCAGTACTTC. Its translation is CASSLVRVLTGGLNEQYF.